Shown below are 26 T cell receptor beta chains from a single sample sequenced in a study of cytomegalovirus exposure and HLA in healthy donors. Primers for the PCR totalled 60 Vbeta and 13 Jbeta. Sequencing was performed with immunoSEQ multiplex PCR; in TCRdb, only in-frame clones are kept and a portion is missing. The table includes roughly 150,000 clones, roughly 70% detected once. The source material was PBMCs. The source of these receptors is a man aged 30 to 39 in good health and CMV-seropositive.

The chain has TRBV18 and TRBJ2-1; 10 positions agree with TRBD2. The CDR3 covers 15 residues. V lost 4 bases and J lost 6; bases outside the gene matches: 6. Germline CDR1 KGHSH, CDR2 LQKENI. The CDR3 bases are TGTGCCAGCTCACTCGGGACTAGCGAGATCAATGAGCAGTTCTTC. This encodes CASSLGTSEINEQFF.

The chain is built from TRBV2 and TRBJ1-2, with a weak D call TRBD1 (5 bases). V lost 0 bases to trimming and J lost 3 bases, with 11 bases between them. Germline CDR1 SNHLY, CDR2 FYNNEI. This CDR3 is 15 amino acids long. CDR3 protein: CASSEAHGAYYGYTF. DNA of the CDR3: TGTGCCAGCAGTGAAGCCCATGGGGCCTACTATGGCTACACCTTC.

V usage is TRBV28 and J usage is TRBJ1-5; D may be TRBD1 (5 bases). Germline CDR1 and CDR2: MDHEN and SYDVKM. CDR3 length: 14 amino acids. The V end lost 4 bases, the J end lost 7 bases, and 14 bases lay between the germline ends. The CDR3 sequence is CASSSATDPQPQHF. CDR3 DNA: TGTGCCAGCAGTTCCGCGACAGACCCCCAGCCCCAGCATTTT.

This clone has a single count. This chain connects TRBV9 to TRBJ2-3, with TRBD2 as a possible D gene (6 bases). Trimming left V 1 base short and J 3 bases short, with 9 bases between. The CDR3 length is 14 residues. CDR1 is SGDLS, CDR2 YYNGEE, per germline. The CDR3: CASSVSGGTDTQYF. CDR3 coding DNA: TGTGCCAGCAGCGTATCCGGGGGTACAGATACGCAGTATTTT.

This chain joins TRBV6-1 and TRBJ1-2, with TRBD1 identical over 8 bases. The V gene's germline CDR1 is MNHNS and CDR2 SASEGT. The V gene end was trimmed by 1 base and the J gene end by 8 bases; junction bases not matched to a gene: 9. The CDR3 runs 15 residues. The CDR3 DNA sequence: TGTGCCAGCAGTGAAGGTACAGGGGGAACGCTCGGCTACACCTTC. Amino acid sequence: CASSEGTGGTLGYTF.

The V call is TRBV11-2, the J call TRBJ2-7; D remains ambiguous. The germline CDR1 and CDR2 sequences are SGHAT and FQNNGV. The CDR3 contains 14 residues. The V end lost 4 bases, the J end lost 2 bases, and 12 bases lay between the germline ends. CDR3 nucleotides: TGTGCCAGCAGCTACGGTAGCTTTACCTACGAGCAGTACTTC. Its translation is CASSYGSFTYEQYF.

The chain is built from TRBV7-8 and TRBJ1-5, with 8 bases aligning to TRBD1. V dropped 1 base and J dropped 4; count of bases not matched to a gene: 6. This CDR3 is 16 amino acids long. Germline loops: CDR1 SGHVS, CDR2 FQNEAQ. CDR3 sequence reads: CASSLESDRGNQPQHF. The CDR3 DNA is TGTGCCAGCAGCTTAGAGAGCGACAGGGGTAATCAGCCCCAGCATTTT.

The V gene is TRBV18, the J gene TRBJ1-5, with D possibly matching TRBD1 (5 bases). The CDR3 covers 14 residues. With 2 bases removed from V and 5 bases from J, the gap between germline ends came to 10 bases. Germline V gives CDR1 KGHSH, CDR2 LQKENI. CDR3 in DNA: TGTGCCAGCTCACCAAAGGGGATGGATCAGCCCCAGCATTTT. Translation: CASSPKGMDQPQHF.

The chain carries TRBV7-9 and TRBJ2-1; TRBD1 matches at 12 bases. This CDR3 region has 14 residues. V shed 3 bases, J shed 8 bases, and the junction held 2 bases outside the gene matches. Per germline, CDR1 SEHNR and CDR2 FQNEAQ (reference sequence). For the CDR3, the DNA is TGTGCCAGCAGCTTTCGGGACAGGGGGCATGAGCAGTTCTTC. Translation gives CASSFRDRGHEQFF. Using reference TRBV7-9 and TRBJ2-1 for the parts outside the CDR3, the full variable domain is DTGVSQNPRHKITKRGQNVTFRCDPISEHNRLYWYRQTLGQGPEFLTYFQNEAQLEKSRLLSDRFSAERPKGSFSTLEIQRTEQGDSAMYLCASSFRDRGHEQFFGPGTRLTVL.

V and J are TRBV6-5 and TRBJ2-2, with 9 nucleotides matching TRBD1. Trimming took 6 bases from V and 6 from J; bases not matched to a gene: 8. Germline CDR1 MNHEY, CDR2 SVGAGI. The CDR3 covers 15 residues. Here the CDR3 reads CASSSGTGIPGELFF. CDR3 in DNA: TGTGCCAGCAGCTCCGGGACAGGGATCCCCGGGGAGCTGTTTTTT.

The DNA for the CDR3 is TGTGCCAGCAGTTACAGGGGCCGTCCGGCTAATGAAAAACTGTTTTTT. Translated: CASSYRGRPANEKLFF. The V gene is TRBV6-5, the J gene TRBJ1-4; possible D gene TRBD1, 5 bases. Looked up from germline, CDR1 is MNHEY and CDR2 is SVGAGI. The CDR3 spans 16 residues. Trimming shortened V by 2 bases and J by 3 bases, and 13 bases separated the two germline ends.

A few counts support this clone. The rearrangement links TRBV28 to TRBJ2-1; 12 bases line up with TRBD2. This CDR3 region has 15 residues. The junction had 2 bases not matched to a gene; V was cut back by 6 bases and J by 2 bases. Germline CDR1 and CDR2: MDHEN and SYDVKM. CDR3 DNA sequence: TGTGCCAGCAGACTAGCGGGGGGTGCCTACAATGAGCAGTTCTTC. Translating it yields CASRLAGGAYNEQFF.

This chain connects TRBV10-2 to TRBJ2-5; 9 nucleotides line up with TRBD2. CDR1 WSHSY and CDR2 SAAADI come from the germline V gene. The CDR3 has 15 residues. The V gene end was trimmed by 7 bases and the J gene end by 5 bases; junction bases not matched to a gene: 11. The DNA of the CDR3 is TGCGCCAGCACCAATAGCGGGAGAGAGGGGGAGACCCAGTACTTC. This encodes CASTNSGREGETQYF.

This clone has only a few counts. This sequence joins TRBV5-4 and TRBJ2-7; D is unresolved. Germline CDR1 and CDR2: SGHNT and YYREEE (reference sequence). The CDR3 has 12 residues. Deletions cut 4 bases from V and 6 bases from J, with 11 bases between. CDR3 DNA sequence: TGTGCCAGCAGCCCTAACCCTGGCGAGCAGTACTTC. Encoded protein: CASSPNPGEQYF.

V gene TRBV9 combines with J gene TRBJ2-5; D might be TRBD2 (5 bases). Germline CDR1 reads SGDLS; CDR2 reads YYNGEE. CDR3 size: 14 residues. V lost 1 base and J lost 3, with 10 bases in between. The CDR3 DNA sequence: TGTGCCAGCAGCGTAATGGGAGAGAAAGAGACCCAGTACTTC. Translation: CASSVMGEKETQYF.

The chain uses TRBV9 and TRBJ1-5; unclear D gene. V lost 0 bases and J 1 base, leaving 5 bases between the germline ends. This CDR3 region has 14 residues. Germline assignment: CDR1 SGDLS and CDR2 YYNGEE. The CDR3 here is CASSVGRSNQPQHF. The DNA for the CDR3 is TGTGCCAGCAGCGTAGGGAGGAGCAATCAGCCCCAGCATTTT.

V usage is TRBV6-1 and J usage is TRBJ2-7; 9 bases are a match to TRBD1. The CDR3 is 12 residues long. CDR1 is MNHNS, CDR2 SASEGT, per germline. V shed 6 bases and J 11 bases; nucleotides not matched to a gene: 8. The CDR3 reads CASSSGTGWEYF. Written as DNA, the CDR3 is TGTGCCAGCAGCTCCGGGACAGGGTGGGAGTACTTC.

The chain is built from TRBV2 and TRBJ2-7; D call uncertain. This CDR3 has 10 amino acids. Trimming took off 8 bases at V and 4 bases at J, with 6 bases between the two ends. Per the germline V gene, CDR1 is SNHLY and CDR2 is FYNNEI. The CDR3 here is CASSGYEQYF. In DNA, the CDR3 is TGTGCCAGCTCGGGTTACGAGCAGTACTTC.

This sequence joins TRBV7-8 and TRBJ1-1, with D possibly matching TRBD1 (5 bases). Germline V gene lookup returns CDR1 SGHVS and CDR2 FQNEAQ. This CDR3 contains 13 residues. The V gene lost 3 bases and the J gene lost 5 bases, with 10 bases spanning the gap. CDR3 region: CASSFGGGTEAFF. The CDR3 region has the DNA TGTGCCAGCAGCTTTGGCGGGGGAACTGAAGCTTTCTTT.

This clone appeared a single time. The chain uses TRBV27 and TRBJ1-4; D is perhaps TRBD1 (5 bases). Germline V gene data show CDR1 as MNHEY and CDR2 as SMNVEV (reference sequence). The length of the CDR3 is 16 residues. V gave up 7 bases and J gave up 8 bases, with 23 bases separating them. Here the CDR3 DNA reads TGTGCCAGCACAACAGCGTACGGCTCCCGGGGGGAAAAACTGTTTTTT. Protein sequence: CASTTAYGSRGEKLFF.

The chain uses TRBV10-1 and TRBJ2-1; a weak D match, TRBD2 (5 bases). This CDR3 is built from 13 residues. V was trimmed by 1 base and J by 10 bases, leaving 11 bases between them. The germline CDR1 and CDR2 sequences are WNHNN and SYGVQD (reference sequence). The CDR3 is CASSEFVGEEQFF. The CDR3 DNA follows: TGCGCCAGCAGTGAGTTCGTCGGGGAAGAGCAGTTCTTC.

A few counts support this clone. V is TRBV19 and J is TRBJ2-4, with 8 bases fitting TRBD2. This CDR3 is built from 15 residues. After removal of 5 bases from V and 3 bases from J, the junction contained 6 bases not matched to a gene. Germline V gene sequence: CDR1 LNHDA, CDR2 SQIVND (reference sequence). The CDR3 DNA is TGTGCCAGTAGTGATCCTGCGGGGGGCAAAAACATTCAGTACTTC. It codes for CASSDPAGGKNIQYF.

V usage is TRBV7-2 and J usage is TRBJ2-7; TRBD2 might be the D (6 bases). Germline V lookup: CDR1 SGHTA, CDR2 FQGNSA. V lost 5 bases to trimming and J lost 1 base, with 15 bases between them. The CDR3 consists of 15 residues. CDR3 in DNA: TGTGCCAGCAGCGTCATAGCGGCGGGGTCCTACGAGCAGTACTTC. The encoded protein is CASSVIAAGSYEQYF.

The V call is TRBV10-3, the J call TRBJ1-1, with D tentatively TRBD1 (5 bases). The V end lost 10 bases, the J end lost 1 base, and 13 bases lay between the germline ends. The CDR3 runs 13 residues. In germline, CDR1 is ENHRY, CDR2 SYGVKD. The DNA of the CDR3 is TGTGCCACCTCGACAGCAGAGAACACTGAAGCTTTCTTT. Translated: CATSTAENTEAFF.

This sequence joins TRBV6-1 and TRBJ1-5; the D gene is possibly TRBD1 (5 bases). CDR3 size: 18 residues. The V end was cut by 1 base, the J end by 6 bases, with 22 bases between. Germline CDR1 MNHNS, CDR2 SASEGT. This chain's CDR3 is CASSEGLQGGKLIQPQHF. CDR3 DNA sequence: TGTGCCAGCAGTGAAGGATTGCAGGGAGGTAAACTTATTCAGCCCCAGCATTTT.

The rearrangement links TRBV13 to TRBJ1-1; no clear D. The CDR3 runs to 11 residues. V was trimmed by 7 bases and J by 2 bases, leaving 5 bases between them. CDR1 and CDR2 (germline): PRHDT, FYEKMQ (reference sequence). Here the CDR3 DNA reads TGTGCCAGCATGGCAAACACTGAAGCTTTCTTT. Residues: CASMANTEAFF.